This TCR beta chain was found in a study of metastatic and nonmetastatic thyroid tumors. Study in general: The authors compared repertoires across blood and tumor or nodule tissue from malignant and benign thyroid patients. Study observations and caveats: Reports indicated that malignant thyroid tumors showed significantly higher TCR beta diversity than benign nodules did, in blood and tumor.

All patients were treatment-naive before thyroid surgery. V dropped 4 bases and J dropped 3; count of bases not matched to a gene: 7. CDR3 length equals 14 residues. Per germline, CDR1 DFQATT and CDR2 SNEGSKA (reference sequence). This clone was picked up one time. The antigen is unknown. TCRdb reprocessed the PCR reads via MiXCR. The sample records around 19,000 clones, less than 40% being singletons. Sequenced: tumor tissue. This sequence originates from a male donor with papillary thyroid cancer or a benign thyroid nodule (not recorded which). Some clones in this sample may be carry-over from other donors' samples. This chain uses TRBV20-1 with TRBJ2-7; 9 positions agree with TRBD2. The CDR3 spells CSAKAGGPNYEQYF. CDR3 nucleotide sequence: TGCAGTGCTAAGGCGGGAGGGCCAAACTACGAGCAGTACTTC.